Shown below are 16 T cell receptor beta chains from a single sample sequenced in a study of long-term antiretroviral therapy in people with HIV. They ran version v3.0 of the immunoSEQ assay at survey level. Some clones are missing from TCRdb's copy, which holds only in-frame ones; the method was immunoSEQ multiplex PCR. The sample has about 20,000 clones, around 80% seen once; the top ten hold 8.8%. The source material was unsorted PBMCs, sampled 1.2 years after starting antiretroviral therapy. These TCRs come from a woman in her thirties or forties with HIV.

The chain has TRBV7-8 and TRBJ2-7; perhaps TRBD2 as D (6 bases). Germline V CDR1 and CDR2: SGHVS, FQNEAQ. V lost 4 bases, J lost 7 bases, and 20 bases lay in between. This CDR3 contains 15 residues. The CDR3 sequence: CASSSGGWRAWEQYF. The CDR3 DNA is TGTGCCAGCAGCTCGGGCGGGTGGAGGGCCTGGGAGCAGTACTTC.

This clone is a singleton in its sample. The V call is TRBV5-1, the J call TRBJ2-5, with D perhaps TRBD2 (6 bases). CDR1 is SGHRS, CDR2 YFSETQ, per germline. V was cut by 4 bases and J by 4 bases, with 17 bases left in between. The CDR3 has 15 residues. The CDR3 loop is CASSPGGGGGETQYF. DNA for the CDR3: TGCGCCAGCAGCCCCGGCGGTGGGGGAGGAGAGACCCAGTACTTC.

V gene TRBV21-1 combines with J gene TRBJ2-7. TRBV21-1 is labeled a pseudogene. This CDR3 spans 14 amino acids. CDR3 sequence reads: CASSNRPFSYEQYF. In DNA form, the CDR3 reads TGTGCCAGCAGCAACCGGCCCTTCTCCTACGAGCAGTACTTC.

The J gene is TRBJ2-3, the V gene TRBV27; TRBD2 matches at 11 bases. Germline lookup yields CDR1 MNHEY and CDR2 SMNVEV (reference sequence). The CDR3 loop spans 15 amino acids. V was pared by 3 bases and J by 8 bases, with 7 bases of the junction left unmatched. CDR3: CASSFSGRALGTQYF. DNA of the CDR3: TGTGCCAGCAGTTTTAGCGGGAGGGCCCTCGGTACGCAGTATTTT.

The gene calls are TRBV27 and TRBJ1-5; D gene unclear. V was trimmed by 7 bases and J by 0 bases, leaving 13 bases between them. Looked up from germline, CDR1 is MNHEY and CDR2 is SMNVEV (reference sequence). CDR3 length: 15 residues. As DNA, the CDR3 is TGTGCCAGCACCCTCAGTGGTAGTAGCAATCAGCCCCAGCATTTT. As protein: CASTLSGSSNQPQHF.

This chain joins TRBV11-1 and TRBJ1-4, with D hard to call. Germline CDR1 SGHAT, CDR2 FQDESV (reference sequence). The V end lost 4 bases, the J end lost 5 bases, and 5 bases lay between the germline ends. The CDR3 is 12 residues long. This CDR3 reads CASSSGNEKLFF. Here the CDR3 DNA reads TGTGCCAGCAGCTCCGGAAATGAAAAACTGTTTTTT.

The chain links TRBV11-2 to TRBJ2-6; 7 bases agree with TRBD1. The CDR3 is 16 residues long. Germline CDR1 reads SGHAT; CDR2 reads FQNNGV. Trimming cost V 5 bases and J 1 base; bases outside gene matches: 5. CDR3 in DNA: TGTGCCAGCAGCCACGAACAGGGGTCTGGGGCCAACGTCCTGACTTTC. Protein product: CASSHEQGSGANVLTF.

The gene calls are TRBV5-1 and TRBJ2-5, with TRBD2 matching 10 bases. The V gene's germline CDR1 is SGHRS and CDR2 YFSETQ. The V and J ends lost 4 bases and 2 bases, in that order; junction bases with no gene match: 11. This CDR3 has 17 residues. As DNA, the CDR3 is TGCGCCAGCAGCGGACGGGAGCGGGAGGGATTTCAAGAGACCCAGTACTTC. This gives the protein CASSGREREGFQETQYF.

The chain couples TRBV5-5 to TRBJ2-1, with D possibly matching TRBD2 (6 bases). Deletions cut 0 bases from V and 8 bases from J, with 12 bases between. From germline, CDR1 is SGHKS and CDR2 YYEKEE (reference sequence). This CDR3 comprises 14 residues. CDR3 protein: CASSLEAGRHEQFF. The CDR3 DNA reads TGTGCCAGCAGCTTGGAGGCAGGGAGGCATGAGCAGTTCTTC.

The chain uses TRBV11-2 and TRBJ2-7; tentatively, D is TRBD1 or TRBD2 (6 bases each). This CDR3 is built from 15 residues. V lost 1 base to trimming and J lost 3 bases, with 13 bases between them. Looked up from germline, CDR1 is SGHAT and CDR2 is FQNNGV. CDR3 DNA sequence: TGTGCCAGCAGCTTAGCAGGGGTCGGGGGCTACGAGCAGTACTTC. Protein sequence: CASSLAGVGGYEQYF.

This rearrangement joins TRBV25-1 to TRBJ1-1; D ambiguous. V gave up 4 bases and J gave up 1 base, with 7 bases separating them. In germline, CDR1 is MGHDK, CDR2 SYGVNS. The CDR3 has 13 amino acids. The CDR3 here is CASSGQANTEAFF. Here the CDR3 DNA reads TGTGCCAGCAGTGGGCAGGCGAACACTGAAGCTTTCTTT.

This chain uses TRBV19 with TRBJ2-7, with 10 bases fitting TRBD1. This CDR3 is 15 amino acids long. J lost 2 bases, V lost 3 bases, and 4 bases had no gene match. Germline V gives CDR1 LNHDA, CDR2 SQIVND (reference sequence). The DNA for the CDR3 is TGTGCCAGTAGTATTGGGGACAGGGGCCCCTACGAGCAGTACTTC. Amino acids: CASSIGDRGPYEQYF.

The rearrangement links TRBV5-6 to TRBJ2-1; possibly TRBD1 for D (5 bases). CDR3 length: 15 amino acids. Germline V gives CDR1 SGHDT, CDR2 YYEEEE. V lost 2 bases and J 2 bases, leaving 11 bases between the germline ends. The CDR3 nucleotides read TGTGCCAGCAGCTTCGGGCCACAGGCCTACAATGAGCAGTTCTTC. This translates into CASSFGPQAYNEQFF.

This chain connects TRBV14 to TRBJ1-2, with D possibly being TRBD1 (5 bases). The V end was cut by 4 bases, the J end by 8 bases, with 20 bases between. This CDR3 has 15 residues. Germline loops: CDR1 SGHDN, CDR2 FVKESK. CDR3 protein: CASSPPGAGWVGYTF. The DNA for the CDR3 is TGTGCCAGCAGCCCTCCCGGGGCGGGGTGGGTCGGCTACACCTTC.

V and J are TRBV27 and TRBJ1-5, with D tentatively TRBD1 (5 bases). The germline V gene encodes CDR1 MNHEY and CDR2 SMNVEV (reference sequence). Trimming cost V 3 bases and J 3 bases, with 9 bases left between them. The CDR3 has 14 amino acids. DNA of the CDR3: TGTGCCAGCAGTTTTGGAGGGGACAATCAGCCCCAGCATTTT. It yields the protein CASSFGGDNQPQHF.

This rearrangement joins TRBV2 to TRBJ2-7; no reliable D call. V lost 1 base and J 2 bases, leaving 12 bases between the germline ends. Germline-derived CDR1 and CDR2 are SNHLY and FYNNEI. The CDR3 totals 15 residues. CDR3 sequence: CASSEGRTPPYEQYF. In nucleotides, the CDR3 is TGTGCCAGCAGTGAAGGCAGGACCCCTCCCTACGAGCAGTACTTC. The full variable domain, rest sourced from reference TRBV2 and TRBJ2-7, is EPEVTQTPSHQVTQMGQEVILRCVPISNHLYFYWYRQILGQKVEFLVSFYNNEISEKSEIFDDQFSVERPDGSNFTLKIRSTKLEDSAMYFCASSEGRTPPYEQYFGPGTRLTVT.